The source of this T cell receptor (beta chain) is a study of T cell responses to AZD1222 COVID-19 vaccine. As regards this clone: Its antigen is unknown.

Produced via immunoSEQ multiplex PCR; TCRdb's table is partial and in-frame only. The repertoire has roughly 180,000 clones, roughly 93% of them found once; the top ten carry 1%. Per the germline V gene, CDR1 is MNHNS and CDR2 is SASEGT. With 5 bases clipped from V and 11 bases from J, the junction kept 9 bases outside the gene matches. CDR3 length: 13 amino acids. Study findings and constraints: There were repertoire samples only from the period after the peak T cell response. Of the AZD1222 recipients, only five to seven were seropositive at baseline.

V usage is TRBV6-1 and J usage is TRBJ1-2; 9 nucleotides agree with TRBD1. Sequencing used peripheral blood, obtained 28 days after the second dose of the MenACWY control vaccine. The receptor was isolated from an adult who received the MenACWY meningococcal vaccine as a control. CDR3 in DNA: TGTGCCAGCAGTCCGGGGGACAGGGAAGGGTACACCTTC. This gives the protein CASSPGDREGYTF.